This T cell receptor beta chain was recorded in a study of T cells in Graves' hyperthyroidism and ophthalmopathy. Study-level points and caveats: The blood repertoire included most of the expanded thyroid clonotypes above 0.001. Stable hyperthyroidism was told apart from ophthalmopathy by a model built on 13 V-J features.

This clonotype has ten or more counts. Its antigen remains unknown. From germline, CDR1 is MDHEN and CDR2 SYDVKM. V gave up 1 base and J gave up 3 bases, with 19 bases separating them. CDR3 size: 18 residues. Clinical symptoms, serum thyroxine and TRAb, thyroid ultrasound and orbital computed tomography together formed the diagnostic basis. Isolation of PBMCs was performed on about 9.9 ml fresh peripheral blood. The source material, RNA transcripts, was used to amplify TCR beta CDR3 regions. TCR CDR3 underwent first-round RT-PCR with the HTBI primer set. TCRdb re-called the multiplex PCR reads through MiXCR, storing one row per CDR3 protein. This sample has 500,000 to 650,000 distinct CDR3 sequences, with approximately 17% found just once.

Source material: blood. The clonotype originates from a woman aged 18-29 years with Graves' ophthalmopathy. The gene calls are TRBV28 and TRBJ2-1; D might be TRBD2 (6 bases). CDR3: CASSLSGRGSGYYNEQFF. The CDR3 nucleotides read TGTGCCAGCAGTTTATCCGGACGGGGGAGCGGCTACTACAATGAGCAGTTCTTC.